Below are 5 T cell receptor beta chains sequenced from a single sample in a study of T cells in Graves' hyperthyroidism and ophthalmopathy. TCR beta CDR3 sequences were amplified from RNA transcripts. The primer set for the first-round RT-PCR of the TCR CDR3 was HTBI. TCRdb itself ran the multiplex PCR reads through MiXCR, one entry per CDR3 protein. The repertoire holds about 480,000 distinct CDR3 sequences, 22% seen once, with under 55% in the top ten. The source material was blood. Receptors were obtained from a woman aged 65 to 85 with Graves' ophthalmopathy.

The V gene is TRBV27, the J gene TRBJ1-5, with 7 bases lining up with TRBD1. Germline assignment: CDR1 MNHEY and CDR2 SMNVEV (reference sequence). J lost 1 base, V lost 4 bases, and 10 bases had no gene match. The length of the CDR3 is 17 residues. CDR3 bases: TGTGCCAGCAGTTCACACGCGACAGGGTCCAGCAATCAGCCCCAGCATTTT. Translation: CASSSHATGSSNQPQHF.

V and J are TRBV18 and TRBJ1-1, with TRBD1 as a possible D gene (5 bases). Germline CDR1 is KGHSH and CDR2 is LQKENI. V was clipped by 2 bases and J by 3 bases, with 10 bases between them. CDR3 length: 14 residues. The CDR3 DNA is TGTGCCAGCTCACCAAAGGGACGGGACACTGAAGCTTTCTTT. Amino acids: CASSPKGRDTEAFF. The variable domain in full, with the rest retrieved from reference TRBV18 and TRBJ1-1, is NAGVMQNPRHLVRRRGQEARLRCSPMKGHSHVYWYRQLPEEGLKFMVYLQKENIIDESGMPKERFSAEFPKEGPSILRIQQVVRGDSAAYFCASSPKGRDTEAFFGQGTRLTVV.

The table lists this clonotype with a few counts. This chain links TRBV10-3 with TRBJ1-2; 9 bases align to TRBD1. The V segment lost 10 bases and the J segment 2 bases; nucleotides outside the gene matches: 8. The CDR3 runs 14 residues. Germline V gene lookup returns CDR1 ENHRY and CDR2 SYGVKD. The CDR3 reads CATSSGTGNYGYTF. The CDR3 coding sequence is TGTGCCACCTCCTCCGGGACAGGGAACTATGGCTACACCTTC.

This clonotype was detected a few times. V and J are TRBV30 and TRBJ2-1; 9 nucleotides line up with TRBD1. The CDR3 totals 16 residues. V gave up 2 bases and J gave up 4 bases; unmatched junction bases: 9. Germline V gene sequence: CDR1 GTSNPN, CDR2 SVGIG (reference sequence). In DNA, the CDR3 is TGTGCCTGGAGTCCGCGCGACGGACAGGGGTACAATGAGCAGTTCTTC. Protein: CAWSPRDGQGYNEQFF.

The genes are TRBV5-1 and TRBJ2-1, with TRBD1 identical over 9 bases. Looked up from germline, CDR1 is SGHRS and CDR2 is YFSETQ. V shed 0 bases and J 14 bases; nucleotides not matched to a gene: 3. CDR3 length: 12 amino acids. Here the CDR3 DNA reads TGCGCCAGCAGCTTGGGACAGGGGGGGAAGTTCTTC. This gives the protein CASSLGQGGKFF.